Listed below are T cell receptor beta chains from one sample, sequenced in a study of cytomegalovirus exposure and HLA in healthy donors. Produced via immunoSEQ multiplex PCR; TCRdb's table is partial and in-frame only. Of roughly 150,000 clones in the sample, approximately 80% were seen once. Sequencing input: PBMCs. Receptor source: a man aged 30 to 45 in good health and CMV-seronegative. Each CDR3 is given with its conserved first and last residue. D genes are given only for firm matches. For some rows the clone size is stated as once, few or many, or as a class when expanded; others skip it.

TRBV29-1	TRBJ2-2	-	-	CSVSGATNTGELFF	TGCAGCGTCTCAGGGGCAACGAACACCGGGGAGCTGTTTTTT
TRBV5-6	TRBJ1-1	-	-	CASSLLNTEAFF	TGTGCCAGCAGCTTGCTTAACACTGAAGCTTTCTTT
TRBV28	TRBJ2-3	-	-	CASSYGLGRGTDTQYF	TGTGCCAGCAGTTATGGACTGGGGAGAGGCACAGATACGCAGTATTTT
TRBV5-1	TRBJ2-1	TRBD2	-	CASSSRTSAYNEQFF	TGCGCCAGCAGCTCTAGGACTAGCGCTTACAATGAGCAGTTCTTC
TRBV21-1	TRBJ2-7	-	few	CASSPRLRRYYEQYF	TGTGCCAGCAGCCCGCGGTTAAGGCGGTACTACGAGCAGTACTTC
TRBV13	TRBJ1-2	TRBD1	-	CASSLVGGTEVGYGYTF	TGTGCCAGCAGCTTAGTAGGGGGCACAGAGGTCGGCTATGGCTACACCTTC
TRBV21-1	TRBJ2-3	-	once	CASRRMGQQYF	TGTGCCAGCAGAAGGATGGGACAGCAGTATTTT
TRBV10-1	TRBJ2-5	-	-	CASSDPSREETQYF	TGCGCCAGCAGTGACCCCTCTCGGGAAGAGACCCAGTACTTC
TRBV4-1	TRBJ1-1	-	-	CASSHPPDRPTEAFF	TGCGCCAGCAGCCATCCTCCCGACAGGCCCACTGAAGCTTTCTTT
TRBV6-5	TRBJ2-7	TRBD2	once	CASSGIGRGEQYF	TGTGCCAGCAGTGGTATCGGGAGGGGCGAGCAGTACTTC
TRBV4-2	TRBJ2-2	TRBD2	few	CASSQMVRPGGGGELFF	TGTGCCAGCAGCCAAATGGTCCGGCCGGGGGGAGGCGGGGAGCTGTTTTTT
TRBV2	TRBJ1-2	-	once	CASSMRGKNYGYTF	TGTGCCAGCAGTATGCGCGGAAAAAACTATGGCTACACCTTC
TRBV7-9	TRBJ1-1	TRBD1	-	CASSSLDRANSNTEAFF	TGTGCCAGCAGCTCTTTAGACAGGGCCAACTCGAACACTGAAGCTTTCTTT
TRBV9	TRBJ1-4	-	-	CASSVSSVGEKLFF	TGTGCCAGCAGCGTATCCTCGGTCGGTGAAAAACTGTTTTTT
TRBV30	TRBJ1-2	-	-	CACHRDRLYGYTF	TGTGCCTGCCACAGAGACAGGCTCTATGGCTACACCTTC
TRBV28	TRBJ1-2	TRBD1	few	CAWGGQGAPAVGYTF	TGTGCCTGGGGGGGACAGGGGGCGCCGGCGGTTGGCTACACCTTC
TRBV28	TRBJ1-1	TRBD1	-	CASCWTGGNTEAFF	TGTGCCAGCTGCTGGACAGGGGGCAACACTGAAGCTTTCTTT
TRBV11-3	TRBJ2-1	TRBD2	-	CASSLGVGGPGNEQFF	TGTGCCAGCAGCTTAGGGGTGGGAGGGCCGGGGAATGAGCAGTTCTTC
TRBV5-1	TRBJ1-1	-	-	CASSYREMNTEAFF	TGCGCCAGCAGCTACAGGGAGATGAACACTGAAGCTTTCTTT
TRBV7-8	TRBJ1-3	-	-	CASFPAPGGAGNTIYF	TGTGCCAGCTTCCCAGCCCCGGGGGGTGCGGGAAACACCATATATTTT
TRBV30	TRBJ2-7	-	few	CAWSVPTGDEQYF	TGTGCCTGGAGTGTACCAACAGGTGACGAGCAGTATTTC
TRBV5-1	TRBJ2-1	TRBD1	once	CASSPGTGGVSYNEQFF	TGCGCCAGCAGCCCCGGGACAGGGGGCGTTTCCTACAATGAGCAGTTCTTC
TRBV10-1	TRBJ2-3	TRBD2	-	CASSEGVAGARTDTQYF	TGCGCCAGCAGTGAGGGGGTAGCGGGAGCACGCACAGATACGCAGTATTTT
TRBV29-1	TRBJ2-5	TRBD1	-	CSVRGQFQETQYF	TGCAGCGTCAGGGGACAGTTCCAAGAGACCCAGTACTTC
TRBV2	TRBJ2-5	TRBD2	-	CASSWGLAGGEETQYF	TGTGCCAGCAGCTGGGGACTAGCGGGAGGGGAAGAGACCCAGTACTTC
TRBV9	TRBJ1-2	-	once	CASSVGSGRVSGYTF	TGTGCCAGCAGCGTAGGGTCAGGGAGGGTCAGTGGCTACACCTTC
TRBV2	TRBJ1-2	-	-	CASSEPGTRHSYGYTF	TGTGCCAGCAGTGAACCGGGGACACGTCATTCCTATGGCTACACCTTC
TRBV29-1	TRBJ1-1	-	few	CSVAETNTEAFF	TGCAGCGTTGCGGAGACGAACACTGAAGCTTTCTTT
TRBV15	TRBJ1-1	TRBD1	-	CATSRGFRGKRDTEAFF	TGTGCCACCAGCAGAGGTTTCAGGGGGAAGCGGGACACTGAAGCTTTCTTT
TRBV27	TRBJ2-5	-	once	CASSWSGVYQETQYF	TGTGCCAGCAGCTGGAGCGGAGTGTACCAAGAGACCCAGTACTTC
TRBV2	TRBJ1-2	-	-	CASSELHFSYGYTF	TGTGCCAGCAGTGAACTGCACTTTAGCTATGGCTACACCTTC
TRBV11-2	TRBJ2-1	-	-	CASSTRGLAKTVSYNEQFF	TGTGCCAGCAGCACAAGAGGGCTAGCGAAGACGGTCTCCTACAATGAGCAGTTCTTC
TRBV5-5	TRBJ1-1	TRBD1	-	CASSPPGGQGYNTEAFF	TGTGCCAGCAGCCCCCCCGGAGGACAGGGATATAACACTGAAGCTTTCTTT